This T cell receptor (beta chain) was obtained from a study of control samples from healthy donors and cancer patients. The data were produced by immunoSEQ multiplex PCR, yet TCRdb's version contains in-frame clones alone and is incomplete. This sample has roughly 200,000 clones; 91% occur once, and the top ten carry roughly 1.9%. This clone was seen a single time. Trimming at V came to 5 bases and at J to 4 bases, leaving 9 bases not matched to a gene. The V gene's germline CDR1 is SGHDT and CDR2 YYEEEE. The CDR3 extends over 15 amino acids. This clonotype was obtained from a man aged 30-40 years in good health. This chain connects TRBV5-6 to TRBJ1-3; 7 bases agree with TRBD1. Sequences were obtained from blood. This CDR3 is CASSFTTGWGNTIYF. In DNA form, the CDR3 reads TGTGCCAGCAGTTTTACGACAGGGTGGGGAAACACCATATATTTT. The full variable domain, with the rest looked up from reference TRBV5-6 and TRBJ1-3, is DAGVTQSPTHLIKTRGQQVTLRCSPKSGHDTVSWYQQALGQGPQFIFQYYEEEERQRGNFPDRFSGHQFPNYSSELNVNALLLGDSALYLCASSFTTGWGNTIYFGEGSWLTVV.